Listed here is a single T cell receptor beta chain. Its antigen remains unknown. The data stem from a study of Tregs in tolerant kidney transplant recipients. This CDR3 comprises 15 residues. Germline V gives CDR1 MNHEY, CDR2 SVGAGI. V was clipped by 3 bases and J by 5 bases, with 16 bases between them. Study-wide results and limits: Activated donor B cell expansion appeared to reveal the most relevant donor-specific TCRbeta repertoire.

Using immunoSEQ multiplex PCR, the repertoire was profiled, and TCRdb retains in-frame clones only, with some absent. The data hold approximately 100,000 clones, with 93% observed a single time. The sequencing here drew on CD4+ T cells from blood, taken before the transplant. This sequence was found in a human donor who received a combined kidney and bone marrow transplant. J is TRBJ2-5 and V is TRBV6-5, with D perhaps matching TRBD2 (6 bases). The CDR3 bases are TGTGCCAGCAGTTATTCCTTCGGGAGTGGGGAGACCCAGTACTTC. It yields the protein CASSYSFGSGETQYF.